The 12 T cell receptor beta chains presented below share a single source sample, sequenced in a study of blood T cells in healthy people across ages. Next came a second PCR, run for about 7 to 12 cycles, which used a sample-barcoded 5' primer along with a J-beta primer mix. TCRdb recomputed calls from the 5' RACE reads with MiXCR, one row per CDR3 protein. The sample yields 1.4 million to 1.5 million distinct CDR3 sequences, roughly 40% seen once. The sequencing sample was made of blood. Receptor source: a woman in her late teens or twenties in good health.

This clonotype was found a few times. The V and J genes are TRBV9 and TRBJ1-2; 8 bases line up with TRBD1. Germline V lookup: CDR1 SGDLS, CDR2 YYNGEE. The trim removed 3 bases at V and 2 bases at J, leaving 12 bases unmatched. The CDR3 loop spans 17 amino acids. CDR3 sequence (DNA): TGTGCCAGCAGCGGACACGGGGAGGGACAGGAAAACTATGGCTACACCTTC. It specifies CASSGHGEGQENYGYTF.

Only a few counts were recorded for this clonotype. The chain links TRBV6-4 to TRBJ2-7, with D possibly being TRBD2 (7 bases). The CDR3 totals 17 residues. The V and J ends lost 2 bases and 0 bases respectively, with 17 bases between them. Germline-derived CDR1 and CDR2 are MRHNA and SNTAGT. The CDR3 loop reads CASSDGSCRGASYEQYF. The DNA for the CDR3 is TGTGCCAGCAGTGACGGTTCCTGTCGGGGGGCCTCCTACGAGCAGTACTTC.

The chain links TRBV20-1 to TRBJ2-5; 9 bases are shared with TRBD2. CDR3 length: 16 residues. CDR1 and CDR2 (germline): DFQATT, SNEGSKA (reference sequence). The V and J ends lost 1 base and 7 bases, in that order; junction bases with no gene match: 13. The CDR3 loop is CSARVASGVTGGTQYF. The CDR3 coding sequence is TGCAGTGCTAGAGTCGCTAGCGGGGTCACCGGGGGGACCCAGTACTTC.

The rearrangement uses TRBV20-1 and TRBJ2-5; 8 bases fit TRBD2. The germline gives CDR1 DFQATT, CDR2 SNEGSKA (reference sequence). Trimming at V came to 5 bases and at J to 11 bases, leaving 25 bases not matched to a gene. This CDR3 region has 17 residues. In DNA, the CDR3 is TGCAGTGCTCTCACTCGGACTAGCCTAAGCTCCTACAATGAGCAGTACTTC. Encoded protein: CSALTRTSLSSYNEQYF.

The genes are TRBV7-2 and TRBJ1-5, with no clear D. The germline V gene has CDR1 SGHTA and CDR2 FQGNSA. This CDR3 has 14 amino acids. Trimming stripped 5 bases from V and 7 bases from J, with 15 bases between. In nucleotides, the CDR3 is TGTGCCAGCAGCGTATCCCGTTTCCAGCAGCCCCAGCATTTT. Translation: CASSVSRFQQPQHF.

This chain links TRBV29-1 with TRBJ1-2; TRBD1 is a possible D gene (6 bases). From germline, CDR1 is SQVTM and CDR2 ANQGSEA. The V and J ends lost 4 bases and 4 bases respectively, with 13 bases between them. CDR3 length equals 13 residues. The CDR3 region is CSVGAGAFYGYTF. In DNA, the CDR3 is TGCAGCGTTGGAGCAGGGGCCTTCTATGGCTACACCTTC.

This clonotype has ten or more counts. The chain joins TRBV10-3 to TRBJ2-5; 8 bases map to TRBD2. CDR1 and CDR2 from the germline V gene are ENHRY and SYGVKD. With 3 bases clipped from V and 1 base from J, the junction kept 7 bases outside the gene matches. This CDR3 contains 16 residues. Written as DNA, the CDR3 is TGTGCCATCAGTGACATAGCGGGAAGGACCCAAGAGACCCAGTACTTC. It encodes CAISDIAGRTQETQYF.

This clonotype was detected a few times. V usage is TRBV24-1 and J usage is TRBJ2-3; D gene unclear. The CDR3 runs 14 residues. V dropped 4 bases and J dropped 0 bases, with 7 bases sitting between them. Germline loops: CDR1 KGHDR, CDR2 SFDVKD. This CDR3 is CATSERPSTDTQYF. In DNA, the CDR3 is TGTGCCACCAGTGAACGTCCGAGCACAGATACGCAGTATTTT.

The chain links TRBV2 to TRBJ1-5, with D unclear. Between the trimmed V and J ends, which lost 5 bases and 7 bases, there was a span of 24 bases. Germline V gene lookup returns CDR1 SNHLY and CDR2 FYNNEI. The CDR3 sequence is 17 residues long. This CDR3 is CASSFSPSSGVVQPQHF. The DNA for the CDR3 is TGTGCCAGCAGTTTCTCACCTTCGTCTGGGGTTGTGCAGCCCCAGCATTTT.

V is TRBV5-4 and J is TRBJ2-7; maybe TRBD1 (5 bases). The CDR3 totals 15 residues. The germline V gene encodes CDR1 SGHNT and CDR2 YYREEE (reference sequence). Between the trimmed V and J ends, which lost 0 bases and 0 bases, there was a span of 10 bases. The CDR3 region has the DNA TGTGCCAGCAGCTTGGACAGGTTGAGCTCCTACGAGCAGTACTTC. Its protein product is CASSLDRLSSYEQYF.

V is TRBV4-2 and J is TRBJ2-1, with 7 bases identical to TRBD2. V trimming: 4 bases; J trimming: 5 bases; junction bases outside the gene matches: 8. The CDR3 consists of 15 residues. In germline, CDR1 is LGHNA, CDR2 YNFKEQ. The CDR3 DNA sequence: TGTGCCAGCAGCCCCGGGGAGCGGGGCAACAATGAGCAGTTCTTC. Translating it yields CASSPGERGNNEQFF.

In this sample, this clonotype turned up many times. One end of the junction is discordant with germline, which a read error may explain. This sequence joins TRBV5-1 and TRBJ2-1; D unresolved. The germline V gene encodes CDR1 SGHRS and CDR2 YFSETQ. This CDR3 is 12 amino acids long. CDR3 sequence: CASSLSGREQFF. The CDR3 DNA reads as TGTGCCAGCAGTTTATCGGGCAGGGAGCAGTTCTTC.